This T cell receptor beta chain was identified during a study of blood T cell repertoires in COVID-19. Germline V gene lookup returns CDR1 LNHDA and CDR2 SQIVND (reference sequence). V shed 4 bases and J 2 bases; nucleotides not matched to a gene: 2. CDR3 length: 15 amino acids. Using immunoSEQ multiplex PCR, the repertoire was profiled, and TCRdb retains in-frame clones only, with some absent. The sample lists around 220,000 clones; 75% to 85% were seen once. The material sequenced was PBMCs or T cells enriched from blood (not recorded which). This TCR came from a woman aged 40 to 55 with acute COVID-19. The chain uses TRBV19 and TRBJ2-2, with 9 bases that match TRBD2. CDR3 protein: CASSTSGANTGELFF. The CDR3 bases are TGTGCCAGTAGTACTAGCGGGGCTAACACCGGGGAGCTGTTTTTT.